Listed below are T cell receptor beta chains from one sample, sequenced in a study of cytomegalovirus exposure and HLA in healthy donors. Assay: immunoSEQ multiplex PCR; the TCRdb copy retains only in-frame clones and omits some. The repertoire shows 100,000 to 150,000 clones; the top ten hold 1.5% to 2%. Input material: PBMCs. The source of these receptors is a man between 18 and 29 years old in good health and CMV-seronegative. Each CDR3 is given with its conserved first and last residue. A D gene is named only where the DNA matches it firmly.

DNA: TGTGCCAGCAGCCTGGGAGACACAGATACGCAGTATTTT
CDR3: CASSLGDTDTQYF
D: NA
J: TRBJ2-3
V: TRBV7-7

DNA: TGTGCCAGTCGCCGACAGTTTGGGTCTAACTATGGCTACACCTTC
CDR3: CASRRQFGSNYGYTF
D: NA
J: TRBJ1-2
V: TRBV6-5

DNA: TGTGCCATCAGTGAGTCGACTTCCCAGCTTGGGAACACCGGGGAGCTGTTTTTT
CDR3: CAISESTSQLGNTGELFF
D: NA
J: TRBJ2-2
V: TRBV10-3

DNA: TGTGCCAGCAGCTTATCTTGGAGCCCCAATCAGCCCCAGCATTTT
CDR3: CASSLSWSPNQPQHF
D: NA
J: TRBJ1-5
V: TRBV7-2

DNA: TGCAGCGGTCGGCAGGGGGCGGGTTACGAGCAGTACTTC
CDR3: CSGRQGAGYEQYF
D: TRBD1
J: TRBJ2-7
V: TRBV29-1

DNA: TGTGCCAGCAGTCGGACTAGCGGGGAAGGGAACGAGCAGTACTTC
CDR3: CASSRTSGEGNEQYF
D: TRBD2
J: TRBJ2-7
V: TRBV4-2

DNA: TGTGCCAGCAGCTTCAGACAGGGGACGCAGTATTTT
CDR3: CASSFRQGTQYF
D: TRBD1
J: TRBJ2-3
V: TRBV9

DNA: TGCGCCAGCAGCCAAGGGACTAGCGGGACAACAGATACGCAGTATTTT
CDR3: CASSQGTSGTTDTQYF
D: TRBD2
J: TRBJ2-3
V: TRBV5-1

DNA: TGTGCCAGCTCACCACCGGACAGGACCTATGGCTACACCTTC
CDR3: CASSPPDRTYGYTF
D: TRBD1
J: TRBJ1-2
V: TRBV18

DNA: TGTGCCAGCAGCCAAGATCCGGGACTTTCCTACGAGCAGTACTTC
CDR3: CASSQDPGLSYEQYF
D: NA
J: TRBJ2-7
V: TRBV4-2

DNA: TGTGCCAGCAGTGAACAGGGGAGGACGGATCAGCCCCAGCATTTT
CDR3: CASSEQGRTDQPQHF
D: TRBD1
J: TRBJ1-5
V: TRBV9

DNA: TGTGCCAGTAGTGCCACCGGGACAGACTACAATGAGCAGTTCTTC
CDR3: CASSATGTDYNEQFF
D: TRBD1
J: TRBJ2-1
V: TRBV19

DNA: TGTGCCAGCAGCCCGGGACAGGAGGCGTATCAGCCCCAGCATTTT
CDR3: CASSPGQEAYQPQHF
D: TRBD1
J: TRBJ1-5
V: TRBV5-5

DNA: TGTGCCAGTAGTTACAGGGTGGGGAACACTGAAGCTTTCTTT
CDR3: CASSYRVGNTEAFF
D: NA
J: TRBJ1-1
V: TRBV19

DNA: TGTGCCAGTAGTATGACTAGCGGGAGATACTCCGAGCAGTACTTC
CDR3: CASSMTSGRYSEQYF
D: TRBD2
J: TRBJ2-7
V: TRBV19

DNA: TGTGCCAGCAGTTACTCGCAGCGTCAAGAGACCCAGTACTTC
CDR3: CASSYSQRQETQYF
D: NA
J: TRBJ2-5
V: TRBV6-6

DNA: TGTGCCAGCAGCGCCTTAGAGAACACTGAAGCTTTCTTT
CDR3: CASSALENTEAFF
D: NA
J: TRBJ1-1
V: TRBV7-9

DNA: TGTGCCAGCAGTTTTGGCCCCTCCTCAGGCTGGCAGCCCCAGCATTTT
CDR3: CASSFGPSSGWQPQHF
D: NA
J: TRBJ1-5
V: TRBV28

DNA: TGTGCCAGCAGCTCGCCAATAGGGGAGCGGGGAGGGTCCCTCTACGAGCAGTACTTC
CDR3: CASSSPIGERGGSLYEQYF
D: TRBD2
J: TRBJ2-7
V: TRBV7-2

DNA: TGCGCCAGCAGCTTGGAAGGGGGGGCCGTAAACTACGAGCAGTACTTC
CDR3: CASSLEGGAVNYEQYF
D: NA
J: TRBJ2-7
V: TRBV5-1

DNA: TGTGCCAGCAGTTACCGGACAGGTAGCTCCTACGAGCAGTACTTC
CDR3: CASSYRTGSSYEQYF
D: TRBD1
J: TRBJ2-7
V: TRBV6-5

DNA: TGTGCCTGGAGTGTCCCTTTGACAGGGGGCAATGAAAAACTGTTTTTT
CDR3: CAWSVPLTGGNEKLFF
D: TRBD1
J: TRBJ1-4
V: TRBV30

DNA: TGTGCCAGCAGTTCCACCGGAGGCGGGGAGCTGTTTTTT
CDR3: CASSSTGGGELFF
D: NA
J: TRBJ2-2
V: TRBV27

DNA: TGTGCCAGCAGCGAATCGCGACCGCGGGGGGTTTTCTATGAGCAGTTCTTC
CDR3: CASSESRPRGVFYEQFF
D: TRBD2
J: TRBJ2-1
V: TRBV6-1

DNA: TGTGCCAGTAGTGGTGAGAGGGGGTTGCGGACTGAAGCTTTCTTT
CDR3: CASSGERGLRTEAFF
D: NA
J: TRBJ1-1
V: TRBV19

DNA: TGTGCCAGCCAAAGCTTTAGGTTTGCAACAGATGAGAATGAGCAGTTCTTC
CDR3: CASQSFRFATDENEQFF
D: NA
J: TRBJ2-1
V: TRBV7-8

DNA: TGCGCCAGCAGTGAGTCGGGGCTAGGGAAAGATGGCTACACCTTC
CDR3: CASSESGLGKDGYTF
D: NA
J: TRBJ1-2
V: TRBV10-2

DNA: TGTGCCAGCAGCCTTAATCCAACACAGACAGGGAGGAACACTGAAGCTTTCTTT
CDR3: CASSLNPTQTGRNTEAFF
D: TRBD1
J: TRBJ1-1
V: TRBV11-2

DNA: TGTGCCAGCAGCCTCCCCGGGTCGGCCGAGCAGTACTTC
CDR3: CASSLPGSAEQYF
D: NA
J: TRBJ2-7
V: TRBV28

DNA: TGTGCCAGCAGTTTCCAGGGTGCATACAATGAGCAGTTCTTC
CDR3: CASSFQGAYNEQFF
D: NA
J: TRBJ2-1
V: TRBV28

DNA: TGTGCCAGTAGTATTGGGTGGAGAGCGAACACCGGGGAGCTGTTTTTT
CDR3: CASSIGWRANTGELFF
D: NA
J: TRBJ2-2
V: TRBV19

DNA: TGCGCCCGCCACCGGGACAGAAATCAGCCCCAGCATTTT
CDR3: CARHRDRNQPQHF
D: TRBD1
J: TRBJ1-5
V: TRBV10-1

DNA: TGTGCCAGCAGCTCGCAGGGCTCTGTACGGACAGATACGCAGTATTTT
CDR3: CASSSQGSVRTDTQYF
D: NA
J: TRBJ2-3
V: TRBV7-2

DNA: TGTGCCAGCAGCCTAGGGACTAGCGGGAGGGCCATTGGTCCCGGGGAGCTGTTTTTT
CDR3: CASSLGTSGRAIGPGELFF
D: TRBD2
J: TRBJ2-2
V: TRBV9

DNA: TGTGCCAGCAGCCAACTAGTGGATACGCAGTATTTT
CDR3: CASSQLVDTQYF
D: NA
J: TRBJ2-3
V: TRBV28

DNA: TGTGCCAGCAGGAGACAGGGGAACACTGAAGCTTTCTTT
CDR3: CASRRQGNTEAFF
D: TRBD1
J: TRBJ1-1
V: TRBV6-6

DNA: TGTGCCAGCAACCAAAGGGCGGGAGACCCTGGGGAGACCCAGTACTTC
CDR3: CASNQRAGDPGETQYF
D: TRBD2
J: TRBJ2-5
V: TRBV28

DNA: TGTGCCAGCGCCCGGGGGAGGGGCGAAAAACTGTTTTTT
CDR3: CASARGRGEKLFF
D: NA
J: TRBJ1-4
V: TRBV7-9

DNA: TGTGCCAGCAGCTTCGGGGTTGTTCCTGAAGCTTTCTTT
CDR3: CASSFGVVPEAFF
D: NA
J: TRBJ1-1
V: TRBV7-2